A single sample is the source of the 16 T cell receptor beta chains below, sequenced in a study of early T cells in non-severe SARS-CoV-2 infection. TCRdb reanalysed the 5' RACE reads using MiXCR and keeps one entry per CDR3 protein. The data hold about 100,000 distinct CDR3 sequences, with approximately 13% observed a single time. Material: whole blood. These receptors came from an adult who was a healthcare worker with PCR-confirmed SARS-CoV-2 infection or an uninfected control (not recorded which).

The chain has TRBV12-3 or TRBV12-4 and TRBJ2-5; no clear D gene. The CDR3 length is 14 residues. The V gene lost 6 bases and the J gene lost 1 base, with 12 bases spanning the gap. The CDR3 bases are TGTGCCAGCAGCCGCGATCGGGTCCAAGAGACCCAGTACTTC. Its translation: CASSRDRVQETQYF.

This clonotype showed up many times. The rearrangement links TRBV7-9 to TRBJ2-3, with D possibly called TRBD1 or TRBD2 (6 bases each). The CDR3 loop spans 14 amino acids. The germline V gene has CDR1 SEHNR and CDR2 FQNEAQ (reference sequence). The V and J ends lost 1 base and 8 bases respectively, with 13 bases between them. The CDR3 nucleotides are TGTGCCAGCAGCTTAGGGGGGCGGGATTCTACGCAGTATTTT. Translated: CASSLGGRDSTQYF. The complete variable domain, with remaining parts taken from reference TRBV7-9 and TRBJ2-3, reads DTGVSQNPRHKITKRGQNVTFRCDPISEHNRLYWYRQTLGQGPEFLTYFQNEAQLEKSRLLSDRFSAERPKGSFSTLEIQRTEQGDSAMYLCASSLGGRDSTQYFGPGTRLTVL.

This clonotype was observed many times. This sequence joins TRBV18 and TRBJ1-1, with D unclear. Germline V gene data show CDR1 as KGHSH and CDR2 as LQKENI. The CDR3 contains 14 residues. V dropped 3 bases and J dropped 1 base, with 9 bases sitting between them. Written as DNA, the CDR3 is TGTGCCAGCTCACCGGCACAGCGGAACACTGAAGCTTTCTTT. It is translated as CASSPAQRNTEAFF.

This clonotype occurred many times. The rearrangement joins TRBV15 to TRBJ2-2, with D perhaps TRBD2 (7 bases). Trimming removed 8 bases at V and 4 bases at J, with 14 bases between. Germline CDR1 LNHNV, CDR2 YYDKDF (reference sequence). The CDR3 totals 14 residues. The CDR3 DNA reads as TGTGCCACCGGGAAGGGGGGGTCCACCGGGGAGCTGTTTTTT. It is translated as CATGKGGSTGELFF.

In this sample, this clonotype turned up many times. CDR3 protein: CASSPGGFGNQPQHF. CDR3 DNA: TGTGCCAGCAGCCCAGGGGGCTTCGGCAATCAGCCCCAGCATTTT. V is TRBV7-9 and J is TRBJ1-5, with 8 positions matching TRBD1. Germline assignment: CDR1 SEHNR and CDR2 FQNEAQ (reference sequence). Trimming removed 5 bases from V and 2 bases from J; junction bases left unmatched: 5. The length of the CDR3 is 15 residues. Full variable domain (outside the CDR3, taken from reference TRBV7-9 and TRBJ1-5): DTGVSQNPRHKITKRGQNVTFRCDPISEHNRLYWYRQTLGQGPEFLTYFQNEAQLEKSRLLSDRFSAERPKGSFSTLEIQRTEQGDSAMYLCASSPGGFGNQPQHFGDGTRLSIL.

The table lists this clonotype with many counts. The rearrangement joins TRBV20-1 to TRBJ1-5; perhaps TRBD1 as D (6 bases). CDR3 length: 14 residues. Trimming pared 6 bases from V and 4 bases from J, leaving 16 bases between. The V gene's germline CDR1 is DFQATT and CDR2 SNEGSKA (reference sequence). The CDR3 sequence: CSAKEGGPNQPQHF. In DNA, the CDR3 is TGCAGTGCGAAGGAGGGGGGGCCTAATCAGCCCCAGCATTTT.

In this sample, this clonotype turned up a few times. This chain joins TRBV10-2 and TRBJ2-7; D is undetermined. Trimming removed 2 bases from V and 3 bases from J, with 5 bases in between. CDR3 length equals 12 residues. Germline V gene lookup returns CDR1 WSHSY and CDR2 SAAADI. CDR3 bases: TGCGCCAGCAGTGAGGACGGCTACGAGCAGTACTTC. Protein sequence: CASSEDGYEQYF.

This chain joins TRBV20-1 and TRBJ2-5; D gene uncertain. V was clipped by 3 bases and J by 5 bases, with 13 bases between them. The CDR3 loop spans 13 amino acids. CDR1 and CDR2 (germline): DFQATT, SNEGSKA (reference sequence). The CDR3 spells CSARTPGRETQYF. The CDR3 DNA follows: TGCAGTGCTAGGACTCCCGGTAGGGAGACCCAGTACTTC.

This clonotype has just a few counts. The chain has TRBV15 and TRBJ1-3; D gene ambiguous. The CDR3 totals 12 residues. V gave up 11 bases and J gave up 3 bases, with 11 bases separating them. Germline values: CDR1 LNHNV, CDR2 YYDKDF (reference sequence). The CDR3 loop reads CASSDVGNTIYF. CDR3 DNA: TGTGCCTCTTCGGACGTTGGAAACACCATATATTTT.

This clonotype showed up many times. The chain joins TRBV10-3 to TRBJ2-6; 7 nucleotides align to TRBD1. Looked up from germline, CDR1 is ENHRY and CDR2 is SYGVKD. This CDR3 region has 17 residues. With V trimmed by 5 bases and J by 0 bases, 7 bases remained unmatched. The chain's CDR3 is CAISKGDRPSGANVLTF. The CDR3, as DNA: TGTGCCATCAGTAAAGGGGACAGACCCTCTGGGGCCAACGTCCTGACTTTC.

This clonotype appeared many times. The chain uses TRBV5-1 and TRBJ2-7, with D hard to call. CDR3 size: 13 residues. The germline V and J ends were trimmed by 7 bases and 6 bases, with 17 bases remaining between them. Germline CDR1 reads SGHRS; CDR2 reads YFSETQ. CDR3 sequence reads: CASSPQPDSEQYF. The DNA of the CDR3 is TGCGCCAGCTCGCCCCAACCAGACTCCGAGCAGTACTTC. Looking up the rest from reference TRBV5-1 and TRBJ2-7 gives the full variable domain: KAGVTQTPRYLIKTRGQQVTLSCSPISGHRSVSWYQQTPGQGLQFLFEYFSETQRNKGNFPGRFSGRQFSNSRSEMNVSTLELGDSALYLCASSPQPDSEQYFGPGTRLTVT.

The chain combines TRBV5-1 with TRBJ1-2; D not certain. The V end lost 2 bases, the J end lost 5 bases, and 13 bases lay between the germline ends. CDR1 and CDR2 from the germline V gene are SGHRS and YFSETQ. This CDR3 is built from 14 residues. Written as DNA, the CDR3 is TGCGCCAGCAGCTTCGAGGGCCCCTCATATGGCTACACCTTC. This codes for CASSFEGPSYGYTF. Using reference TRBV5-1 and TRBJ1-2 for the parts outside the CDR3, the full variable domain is KAGVTQTPRYLIKTRGQQVTLSCSPISGHRSVSWYQQTPGQGLQFLFEYFSETQRNKGNFPGRFSGRQFSNSRSEMNVSTLELGDSALYLCASSFEGPSYGYTFGSGTRLTVV.

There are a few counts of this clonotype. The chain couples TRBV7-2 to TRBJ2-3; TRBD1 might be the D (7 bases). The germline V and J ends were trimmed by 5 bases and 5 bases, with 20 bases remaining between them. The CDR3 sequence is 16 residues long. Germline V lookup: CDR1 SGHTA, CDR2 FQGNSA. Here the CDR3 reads CASSLHGTVGGDTQYF. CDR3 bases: TGTGCCAGCAGCCTACATGGGACAGTCGGGGGAGATACGCAGTATTTT.

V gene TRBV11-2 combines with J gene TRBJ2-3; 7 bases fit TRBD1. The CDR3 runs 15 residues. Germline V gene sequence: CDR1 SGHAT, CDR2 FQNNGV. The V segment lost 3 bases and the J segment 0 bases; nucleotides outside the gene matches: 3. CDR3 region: CASSFPGQSTDTQYF. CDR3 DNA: TGTGCCAGCAGCTTTCCGGGACAGAGCACAGATACGCAGTATTTT.

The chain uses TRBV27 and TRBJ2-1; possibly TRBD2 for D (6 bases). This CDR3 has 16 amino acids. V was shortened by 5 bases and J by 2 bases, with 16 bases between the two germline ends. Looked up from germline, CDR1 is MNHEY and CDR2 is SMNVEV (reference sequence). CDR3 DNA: TGTGCCAGCAGTAATGGTGCGGGGCTTACCTACAATGAGCAGTTCTTC. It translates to CASSNGAGLTYNEQFF.

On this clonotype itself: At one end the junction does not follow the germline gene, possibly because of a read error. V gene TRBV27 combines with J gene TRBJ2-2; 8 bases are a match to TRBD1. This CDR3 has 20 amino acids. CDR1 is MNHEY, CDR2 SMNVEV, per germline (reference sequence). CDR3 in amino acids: CASSLSSPRVSGGRAGELLF. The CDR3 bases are TGTGCCAGCAGTTTATCGAGCCCCCGGGTTTCAGGGGGCCGCGCCGGGGAGCTGTTATTT.